This T cell receptor (beta chain) was captured in a study of cytomegalovirus exposure and HLA in healthy donors. A remark on this clone: As yet, its antigen is unknown.

CDR3 length equals 14 residues. Germline-derived CDR1 and CDR2 are LNHDA and SQIVND (reference sequence). V gave up 5 bases and J gave up 1 base; unmatched junction bases: 1. Here immunoSEQ multiplex PCR was the method, and the copy in TCRdb shows in-frame clones only, minus some. In the table there are roughly 100,000 clones, around 89% of which are singletons. Overall study findings and caveats: According to the study, 160 or so TCR beta chains were cytomegalovirus-associated.

The sample was PBMCs. The sequence was obtained from a woman aged 18-29 years in good health and CMV-seropositive. The chain is built from TRBV19 and TRBJ1-1, with TRBD1 matching over 10 bases. CDR3 bases: TGTGCCAGTAGTTGGGACAGGGGGAACACTGAAGCTTTCTTT. Protein: CASSWDRGNTEAFF.